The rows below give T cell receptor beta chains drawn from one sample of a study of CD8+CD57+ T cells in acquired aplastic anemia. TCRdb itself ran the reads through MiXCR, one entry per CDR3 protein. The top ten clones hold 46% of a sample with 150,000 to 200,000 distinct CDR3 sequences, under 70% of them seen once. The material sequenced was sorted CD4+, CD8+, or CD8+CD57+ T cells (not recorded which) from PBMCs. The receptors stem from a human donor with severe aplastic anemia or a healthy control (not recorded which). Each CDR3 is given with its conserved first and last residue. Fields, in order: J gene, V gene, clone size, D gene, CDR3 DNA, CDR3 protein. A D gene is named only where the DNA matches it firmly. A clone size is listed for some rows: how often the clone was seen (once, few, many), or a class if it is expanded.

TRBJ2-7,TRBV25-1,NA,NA,TGTGCCAGCAGTGTGTCAGAGGGCTACGAGCAGTACTTC,CASSVSEGYEQYF
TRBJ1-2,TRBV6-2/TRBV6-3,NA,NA,TGTGCCAGCAGTTACTCGTACGGGACGGACAGCTACACCTTC,CASSYSYGTDSYTF
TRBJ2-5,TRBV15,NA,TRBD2,TGTGCCACCAGCAGAGTGACTAGCCGGGGGGAGACCCAGTACTTC,CATSRVTSRGETQYF
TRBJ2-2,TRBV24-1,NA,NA,TGTGCCACCAGTGATGCCAGGAGGGACACCGGGGAGCTGTTTTTT,CATSDARRDTGELFF
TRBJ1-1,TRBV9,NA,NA,TGTGCCAGCAGCGCCCAGGACCTGAACACTGAAGCTTTCTTT,CASSAQDLNTEAFF
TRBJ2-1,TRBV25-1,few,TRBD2,TGTGCCAGCAGTGAATCGGGTCGGACTAGCGGGAGGGCCTCCTACAATGAGCAGTTCTTC,CASSESGRTSGRASYNEQFF
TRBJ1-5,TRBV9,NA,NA,TGTGCCAGCAGCGTAGGCTTGACCCAGCATTTT,CASSVGLTQHF
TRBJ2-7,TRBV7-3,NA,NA,TGTGCCAGCAGCTTAGCTCCGTCGGTGGAGTACGGGCAGTACTTC,CASSLAPSVEYGQYF
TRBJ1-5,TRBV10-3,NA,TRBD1,TGTGCCATCAGTGGCGACAGGGATCAGCCCCAGCATTTT,CAISGDRDQPQHF
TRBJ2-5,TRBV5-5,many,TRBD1,TGTGCCAGCAGCACCACCCGGGACAGCCAAGAGACCCAGTACTTC,CASSTTRDSQETQYF
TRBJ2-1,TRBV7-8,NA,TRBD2,TGTGCCAGCAGCATCCGACTAGCGGGAAGATTATACAATGAGCAGTTCTTC,CASSIRLAGRLYNEQFF
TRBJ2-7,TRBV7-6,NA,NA,TGTGCCAGCAGCCCACGTCCAAGCACCTACGAGCAGTACTTC,CASSPRPSTYEQYF
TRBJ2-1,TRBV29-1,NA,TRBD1,TGCAGCGTTGAGACTCCCGGACAGGGTTTTGGTAATGAGCAGTTCTTC,CSVETPGQGFGNEQFF
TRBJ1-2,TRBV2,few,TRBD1,TGTGCCAGCAGTCTTCGACAGGGTGAAAACTATGGCTACACCTTC,CASSLRQGENYGYTF
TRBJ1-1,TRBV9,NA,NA,TGTGCCAGCAGCGTGGCCCCTACGGACACTGAAGCTTTCTTT,CASSVAPTDTEAFF
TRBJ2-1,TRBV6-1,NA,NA,TGTGCCAGCAGTGGAGGGGACGGGTCTGGAAATGAGCAGTTCTTC,CASSGGDGSGNEQFF
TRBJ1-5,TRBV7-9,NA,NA,TGTGCCAGCAGCTTCACACAGGGTGGGCAGCCCCAGCATTTT,CASSFTQGGQPQHF
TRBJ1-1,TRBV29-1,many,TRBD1,TGCAGCGTGGCGGGACAGGAGAACACTGAAGCTTTCTTT,CSVAGQENTEAFF
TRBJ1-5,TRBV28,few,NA,TGTGCCAGCAGTTTAAGAGGGGGAAGCAATCAGCCCCAGCATTTT,CASSLRGGSNQPQHF
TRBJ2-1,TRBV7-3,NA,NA,TGTGCCAGCAGCGACGGGACGTCGGATAGGCAGTTCTTC,CASSDGTSDRQFF
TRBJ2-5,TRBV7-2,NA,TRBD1,TGTGCCAGCAGCCCCGAGGGACAGATATTGACCCAGTACTTC,CASSPEGQILTQYF
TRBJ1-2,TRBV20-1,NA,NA,TGCAGTGCTTCGGACGACTATGGCTACACCTTC,CSASDDYGYTF
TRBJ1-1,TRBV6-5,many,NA,TGTGCCAGCAGTTACTCGGGGGGGAACACTGAAGCTTTCTTT,CASSYSGGNTEAFF
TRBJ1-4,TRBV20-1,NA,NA,TGCAGTGCTCGCAGGAGTACCCCGGACCTCGGAAAACTGTTTTTT,CSARRSTPDLGKLFF
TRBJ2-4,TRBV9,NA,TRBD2,TGTGCCAGCAGCTTATTCGGCGGGGGGGCCTTGGGCAAAAACATTCAGTACTTC,CASSLFGGGALGKNIQYF
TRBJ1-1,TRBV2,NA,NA,TGTGCCAGCAGTGAATGGACGGCGAACACTGAAGCTTTCTTT,CASSEWTANTEAFF
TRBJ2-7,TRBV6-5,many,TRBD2,TGTGCCAGCAGTTACTCCCTAGCGGATTACGAGCAGTACTTC,CASSYSLADYEQYF
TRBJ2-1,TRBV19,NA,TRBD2,TGTGCCAGTAGGGTGACTAGCGGGATTACCTACAATGAGCAGTTCTTC,CASRVTSGITYNEQFF
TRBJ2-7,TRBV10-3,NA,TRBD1,TGTGCCATCACCGAGGACAGGAGGTACGAGCAGTACTTC,CAITEDRRYEQYF
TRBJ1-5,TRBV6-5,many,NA,TGTGCCAGCAGTTACAGGGGTTCGAATCAGCCCCAGCATTTT,CASSYRGSNQPQHF
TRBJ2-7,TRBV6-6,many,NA,TGTGCCAGCAGTTACTCGAGTAATAAGGCCTACGAGCAGTACTTC,CASSYSSNKAYEQYF
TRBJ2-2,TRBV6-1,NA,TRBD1,TGTGCCAGCAGCAGCCCGGGACAGTCGAACACCGGGGAGCTGTTTTTT,CASSSPGQSNTGELFF
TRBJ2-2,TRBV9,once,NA,TGTGCCAGCAGCTCCACTCCGGGAGTCGGGGAGCTGTTTTTT,CASSSTPGVGELFF
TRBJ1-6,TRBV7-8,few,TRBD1,TGTGCCAGCAGCAATGGGACAGAGAATTCACCCCTCCACTTT,CASSNGTENSPLHF
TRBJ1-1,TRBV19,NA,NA,TGTGCCAGTAGTATGGGGGCCGACACTGAAGCTTTCTTT,CASSMGADTEAFF
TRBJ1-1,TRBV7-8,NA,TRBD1,TGTGCCAGCAGCCCCAGGACAGGGGGATCAGAAGCTTTCTTT,CASSPRTGGSEAFF
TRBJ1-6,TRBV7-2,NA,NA,TGTGCCAGCAGCTTTTTGGGACAAAGGCGTAATTCACCCCTCCACTTT,CASSFLGQRRNSPLHF
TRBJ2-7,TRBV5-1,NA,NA,TGCGCCAGCACCACTGACTCCAGCGGAGCCTACGAGCAGTACTTC,CASTTDSSGAYEQYF
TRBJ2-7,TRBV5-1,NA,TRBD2,TGCGCCAGCAGCTTGTTCGTCGGGACTAGCGGGAGGGCCGAGAGTGAGCAGTACTTC,CASSLFVGTSGRAESEQYF
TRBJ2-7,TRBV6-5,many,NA,TGTGCCAGCAGACCACCAGACGGACATATCTCCTACGAGCAGTACTTC,CASRPPDGHISYEQYF
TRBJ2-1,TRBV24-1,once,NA,TGTGCCACCAGTGATACCAAACAGGGATTCGTTGGTCTGTTCTTC,CATSDTKQGFVGLFF
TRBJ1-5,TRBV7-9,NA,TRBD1,TGTGCCAGCAGCTCAGGGGGCGCCCCCAATCAGCCCCAGCATTTT,CASSSGGAPNQPQHF
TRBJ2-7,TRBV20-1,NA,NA,TGCAGTGCTAGCGGGGACCACGAGCAGTACTTC,CSASGDHEQYF
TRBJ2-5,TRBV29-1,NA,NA,TGCAGCGTTGAATTTTGGGAAGAGACCCAGTACTTC,CSVEFWEETQYF
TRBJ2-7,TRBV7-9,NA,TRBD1,TGTGCCAGCAGCGAACTCCGGGACAGCTACGAGCAGTACTTC,CASSELRDSYEQYF
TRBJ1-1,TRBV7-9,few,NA,TGTGCCAGCAGCTTAGGGTGGGGGGATGCTGAAGCTTTCTTT,CASSLGWGDAEAFF
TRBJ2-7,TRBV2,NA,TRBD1,TGTGCCAGCAGTGAGCAGGGACAGGGTTCCGAGCAGTACTTC,CASSEQGQGSEQYF
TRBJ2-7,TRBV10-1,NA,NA,TGCGCCAGCCCGGGGGGCCCAGCCTACGAGCAGTACTTC,CASPGGPAYEQYF
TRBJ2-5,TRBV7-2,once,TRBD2,TGTGCCAGCAGCTTAGGGATAGCGGGGGGCCAAGAGACCCAGTACTTC,CASSLGIAGGQETQYF
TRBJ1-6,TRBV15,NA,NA,TGTGCCACCAGCAGAGAGGGAAGAAGTAATTCACCCCTCCACTTT,CATSREGRSNSPLHF
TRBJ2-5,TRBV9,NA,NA,TGTGCCAGCAGCGTAGGTGCTAGATGGGAGACCCAGTACTTC,CASSVGARWETQYF
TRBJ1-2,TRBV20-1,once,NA,TGCAGCAGCACAGGGAACCAGAACTATGGCTACACCTTC,CSSTGNQNYGYTF
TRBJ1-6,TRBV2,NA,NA,TGTGCCAGCAGTGTGGGGCGGGGTAATTCACCCCTCCACTTT,CASSVGRGNSPLHF
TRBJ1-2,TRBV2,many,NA,TGTGCCAGCAGCTCGGGACCATCGTGGGACTATGGCTACACCTTC,CASSSGPSWDYGYTF
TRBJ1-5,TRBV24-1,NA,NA,TGTGCCACCAGAGAGTACCTCTTTCTAAATCAGCCCCAGCATTTT,CATREYLFLNQPQHF
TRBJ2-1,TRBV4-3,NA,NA,TGCGCCAGCAGCCAAGACCCTGACAATGAGCAGTTCTTC,CASSQDPDNEQFF
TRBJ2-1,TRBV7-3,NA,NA,TGTGCCAGCAGCCTCGGCGGAGCGGGTGACAATGAGCAGTTCTTC,CASSLGGAGDNEQFF
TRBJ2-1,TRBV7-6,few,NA,TGTGCCAGCAGCGCGTGGGGGGTAAAAGGGGACAATGAGCAGTTCTTC,CASSAWGVKGDNEQFF
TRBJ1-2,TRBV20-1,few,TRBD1,TGCAGTGCCGTAGGCCAAAGGGGGCTTTATGGCTACACCTTC,CSAVGQRGLYGYTF